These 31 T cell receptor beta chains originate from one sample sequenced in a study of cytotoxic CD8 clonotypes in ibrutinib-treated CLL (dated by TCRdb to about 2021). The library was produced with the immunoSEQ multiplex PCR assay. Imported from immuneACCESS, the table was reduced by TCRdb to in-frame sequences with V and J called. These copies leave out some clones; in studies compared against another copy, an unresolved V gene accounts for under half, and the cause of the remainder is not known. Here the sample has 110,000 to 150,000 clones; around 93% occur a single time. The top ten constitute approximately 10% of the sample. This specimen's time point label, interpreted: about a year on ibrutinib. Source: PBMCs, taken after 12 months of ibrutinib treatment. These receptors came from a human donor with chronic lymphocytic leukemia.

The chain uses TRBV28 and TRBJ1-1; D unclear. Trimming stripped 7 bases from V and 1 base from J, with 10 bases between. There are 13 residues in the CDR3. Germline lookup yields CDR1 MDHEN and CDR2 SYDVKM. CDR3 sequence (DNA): TGTGCCAGCAATGGCGGCGGGAACACTGAAGCTTTCTTT. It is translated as CASNGGGNTEAFF.

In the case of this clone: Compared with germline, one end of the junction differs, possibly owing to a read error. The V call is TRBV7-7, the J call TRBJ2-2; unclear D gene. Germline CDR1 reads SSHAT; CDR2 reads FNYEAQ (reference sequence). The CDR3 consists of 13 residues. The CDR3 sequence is CASSLRIAGELFF. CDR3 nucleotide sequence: TGTGCTAGCAGCTTACGGATAGCCGGGGAGCTGTTTTTT.

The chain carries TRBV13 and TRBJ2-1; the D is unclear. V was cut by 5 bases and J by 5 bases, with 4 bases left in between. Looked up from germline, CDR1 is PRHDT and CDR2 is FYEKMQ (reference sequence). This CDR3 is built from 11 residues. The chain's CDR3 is CASSMDNEQFF. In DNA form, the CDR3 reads TGTGCCAGCAGCATGGACAATGAGCAGTTCTTC.

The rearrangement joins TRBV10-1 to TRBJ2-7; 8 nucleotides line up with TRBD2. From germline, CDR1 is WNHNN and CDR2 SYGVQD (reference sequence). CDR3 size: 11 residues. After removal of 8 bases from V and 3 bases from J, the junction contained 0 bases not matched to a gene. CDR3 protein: CASGTSYEQYF. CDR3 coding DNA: TGCGCCAGCGGGACTAGCTACGAGCAGTACTTC.

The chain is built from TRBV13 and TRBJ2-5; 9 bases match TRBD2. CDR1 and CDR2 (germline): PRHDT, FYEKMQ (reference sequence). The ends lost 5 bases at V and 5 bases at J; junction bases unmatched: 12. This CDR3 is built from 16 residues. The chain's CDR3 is CASSPAGLAGFETQYF. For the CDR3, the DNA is TGTGCCAGCAGCCCCGCGGGCCTAGCGGGATTTGAGACCCAGTACTTC.

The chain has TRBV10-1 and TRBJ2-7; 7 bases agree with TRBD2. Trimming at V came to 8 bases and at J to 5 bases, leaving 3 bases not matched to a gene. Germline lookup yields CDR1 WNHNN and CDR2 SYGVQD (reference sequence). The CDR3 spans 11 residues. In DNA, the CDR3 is TGCGCCAGCTCGGGGAGGGACGAGCAGTACTTC. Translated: CASSGRDEQYF.

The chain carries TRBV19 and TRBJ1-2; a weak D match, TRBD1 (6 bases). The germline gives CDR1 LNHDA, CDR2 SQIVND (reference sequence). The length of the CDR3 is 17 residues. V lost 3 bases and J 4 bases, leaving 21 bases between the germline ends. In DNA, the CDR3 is TGTGCCAGTAGTATTGGGGGTGCGGCAGGGGCGCTCTATGGCTACACCTTC. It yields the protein CASSIGGAAGALYGYTF.

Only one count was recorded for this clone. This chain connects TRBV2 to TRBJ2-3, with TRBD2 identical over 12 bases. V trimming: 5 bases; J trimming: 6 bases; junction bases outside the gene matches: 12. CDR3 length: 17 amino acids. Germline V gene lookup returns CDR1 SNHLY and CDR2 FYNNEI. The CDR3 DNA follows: TGTGCCAGCAGTCCCGGGACTAGCGGGCTCGTATTGGATACGCAGTATTTT. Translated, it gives CASSPGTSGLVLDTQYF.

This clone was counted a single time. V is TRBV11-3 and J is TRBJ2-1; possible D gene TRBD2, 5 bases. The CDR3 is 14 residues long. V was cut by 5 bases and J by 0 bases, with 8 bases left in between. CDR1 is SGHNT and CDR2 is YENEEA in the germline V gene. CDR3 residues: CASSPRGSYNEQFF. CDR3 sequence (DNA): TGTGCCAGCAGCCCTCGGGGCTCCTACAATGAGCAGTTCTTC.

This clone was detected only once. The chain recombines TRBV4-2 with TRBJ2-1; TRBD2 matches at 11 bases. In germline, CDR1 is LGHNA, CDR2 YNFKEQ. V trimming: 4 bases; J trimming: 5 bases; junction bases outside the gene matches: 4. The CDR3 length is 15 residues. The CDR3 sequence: CASSRVAGGDNEQFF. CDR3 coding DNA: TGTGCCAGCAGCCGAGTAGCGGGAGGGGACAATGAGCAGTTCTTC.

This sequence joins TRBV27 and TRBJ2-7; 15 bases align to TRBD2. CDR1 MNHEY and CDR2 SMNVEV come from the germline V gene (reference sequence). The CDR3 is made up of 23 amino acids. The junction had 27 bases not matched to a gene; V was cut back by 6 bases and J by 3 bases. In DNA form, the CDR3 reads TGTGCCAGCAGAGTTGTGCCCACGAGGACTAGCGGGAGGGCCCGGGACCTGGGCTACGAGCAGTACTTC. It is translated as CASRVVPTRTSGRARDLGYEQYF.

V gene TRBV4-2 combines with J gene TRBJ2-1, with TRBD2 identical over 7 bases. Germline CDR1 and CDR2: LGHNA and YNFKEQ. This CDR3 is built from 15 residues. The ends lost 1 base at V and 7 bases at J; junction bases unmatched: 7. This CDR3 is CASSQVVAGLNEQFF. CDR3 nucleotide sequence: TGTGCCAGCAGCCAAGTAGTAGCGGGCTTGAATGAGCAGTTCTTC.

For the CDR3, the DNA is TGTGCCAGCAGCCCCGACCGAGACAATCAGCCCCAGCATTTT. It yields the protein CASSPDRDNQPQHF. The rearrangement joins TRBV5-8 to TRBJ1-5, with unresolved D. The ends were cut back, 4 bases at V and 3 bases at J, with 11 bases in the middle. Germline assignment: CDR1 SGHTS and CDR2 YDEGEE. This CDR3 region has 14 residues.

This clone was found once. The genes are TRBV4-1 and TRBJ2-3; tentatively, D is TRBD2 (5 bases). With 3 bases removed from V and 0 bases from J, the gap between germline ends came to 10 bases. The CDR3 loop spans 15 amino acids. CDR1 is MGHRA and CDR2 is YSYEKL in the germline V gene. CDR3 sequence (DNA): TGCGCCAGCAGCCACCAAGCGGCTAGCACAGATACGCAGTATTTT. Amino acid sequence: CASSHQAASTDTQYF.

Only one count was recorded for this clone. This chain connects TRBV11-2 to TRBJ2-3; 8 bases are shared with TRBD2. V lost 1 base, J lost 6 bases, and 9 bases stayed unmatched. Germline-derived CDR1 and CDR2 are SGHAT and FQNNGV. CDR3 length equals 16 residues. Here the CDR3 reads CASSLVVTSELDTQYF. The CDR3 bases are TGTGCCAGCAGCTTAGTTGTGACTAGCGAATTGGATACGCAGTATTTT.

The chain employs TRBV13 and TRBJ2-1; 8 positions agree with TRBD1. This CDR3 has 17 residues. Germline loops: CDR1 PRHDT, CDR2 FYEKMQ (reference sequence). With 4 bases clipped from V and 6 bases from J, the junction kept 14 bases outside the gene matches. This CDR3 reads CASSSRHVQTGGNEQFF. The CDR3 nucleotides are TGTGCCAGCAGCTCCCGACACGTACAAACAGGGGGCAATGAGCAGTTCTTC. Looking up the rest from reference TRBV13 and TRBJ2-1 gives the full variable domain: AAGVIQSPRHLIKEKRETATLKCYPIPRHDTVYWYQQGPGQDPQFLISFYEKMQSDKGSIPDRFSAQQFSDYHSELNMSSLELGDSALYFCASSSRHVQTGGNEQFFGPGTRLTVL.

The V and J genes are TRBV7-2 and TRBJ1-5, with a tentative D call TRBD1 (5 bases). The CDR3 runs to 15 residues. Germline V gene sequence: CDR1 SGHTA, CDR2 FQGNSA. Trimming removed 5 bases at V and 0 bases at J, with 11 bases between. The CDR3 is CASSPRGDSNQPQHF. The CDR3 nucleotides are TGTGCCAGCAGCCCCCGGGGCGATAGCAATCAGCCCCAGCATTTT.

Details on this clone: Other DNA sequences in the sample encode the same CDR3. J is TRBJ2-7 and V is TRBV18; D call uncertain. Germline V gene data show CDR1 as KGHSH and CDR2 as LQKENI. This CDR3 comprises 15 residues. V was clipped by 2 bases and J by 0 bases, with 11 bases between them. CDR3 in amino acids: CASSPSSSSSYEQYF. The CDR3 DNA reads TGTGCCAGCTCACCAAGTTCTTCTAGCTCCTACGAGCAGTACTTC.

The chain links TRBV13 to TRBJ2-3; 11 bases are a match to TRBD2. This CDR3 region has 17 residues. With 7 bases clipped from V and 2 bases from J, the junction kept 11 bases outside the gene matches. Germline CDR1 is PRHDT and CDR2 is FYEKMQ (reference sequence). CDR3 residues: CASTSKLAGALTDTQYF. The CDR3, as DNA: TGTGCCAGCACCTCGAAACTAGCGGGGGCCCTCACAGATACGCAGTATTTT. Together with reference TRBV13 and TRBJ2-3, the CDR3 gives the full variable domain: AAGVIQSPRHLIKEKRETATLKCYPIPRHDTVYWYQQGPGQDPQFLISFYEKMQSDKGSIPDRFSAQQFSDYHSELNMSSLELGDSALYFCASTSKLAGALTDTQYFGPGTRLTVL.

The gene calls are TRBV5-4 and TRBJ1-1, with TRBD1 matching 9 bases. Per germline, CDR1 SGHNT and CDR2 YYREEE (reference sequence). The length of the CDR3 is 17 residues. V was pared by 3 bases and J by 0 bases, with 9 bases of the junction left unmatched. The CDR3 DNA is TGTGCCAGCAGCTCCACCGGGACAGGGACGATGAACACTGAAGCTTTCTTT. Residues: CASSSTGTGTMNTEAFF.

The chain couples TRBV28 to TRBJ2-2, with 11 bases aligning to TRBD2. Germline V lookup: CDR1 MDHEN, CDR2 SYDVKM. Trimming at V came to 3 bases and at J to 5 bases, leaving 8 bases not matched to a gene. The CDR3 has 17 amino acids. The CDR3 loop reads CASSLTLAGGRTGELFF. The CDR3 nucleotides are TGTGCCAGCAGTTTGACGCTAGCGGGAGGACGAACCGGGGAGCTGTTTTTT.

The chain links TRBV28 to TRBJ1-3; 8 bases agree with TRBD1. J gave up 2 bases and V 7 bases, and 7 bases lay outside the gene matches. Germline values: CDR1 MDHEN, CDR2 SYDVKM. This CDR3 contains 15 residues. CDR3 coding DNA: TGTGCCAGCACTGCAGGGGGCGCCGCTGGAAACACCATATATTTT. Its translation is CASTAGGAAGNTIYF. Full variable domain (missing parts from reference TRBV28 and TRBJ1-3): DVKVTQSSRYLVKRTGEKVFLECVQDMDHENMFWYRQDPGLGLRLIYFSYDVKMKEKGDIPEGYSVSREKKERFSLILESASTNQTSMYLCASTAGGAAGNTIYFGEGSWLTVV.

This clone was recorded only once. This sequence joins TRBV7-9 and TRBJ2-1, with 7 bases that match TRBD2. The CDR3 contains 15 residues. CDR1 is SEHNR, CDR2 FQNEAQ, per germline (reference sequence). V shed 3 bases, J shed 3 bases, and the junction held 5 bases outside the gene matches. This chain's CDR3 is CASSLERGYYNEQFF. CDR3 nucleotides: TGTGCCAGCAGCTTGGAGCGGGGATACTACAATGAGCAGTTCTTC.

The CDR3, as DNA: TGTGCCAGCAGTTTGTGGGGTGAAGCTTTCTTT. Encoded protein: CASSLWGEAFF. This chain joins TRBV25-1 and TRBJ1-1; unclear D gene. The CDR3 has 11 residues. Trimming took off 5 bases at V and 7 bases at J, with 8 bases between the two ends. Germline CDR1 and CDR2: MGHDK and SYGVNS. The complete variable domain, with remaining parts taken from reference TRBV25-1 and TRBJ1-1, reads EADIYQTPRYLVIGTGKKITLECSQTMGHDKMYWYQQDPGMELHLIHYSYGVNSTEKGDLSSESTVSRIRTEHFPLTLESARPSHTSQYLCASSLWGEAFFGQGTRLTVV.

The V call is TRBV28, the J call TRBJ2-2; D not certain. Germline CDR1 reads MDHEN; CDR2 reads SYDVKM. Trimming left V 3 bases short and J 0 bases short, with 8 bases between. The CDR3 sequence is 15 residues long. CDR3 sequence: CASSLPGTNTGELFF. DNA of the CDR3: TGTGCCAGCAGTTTGCCTGGAACGAACACCGGGGAGCTGTTTTTT.

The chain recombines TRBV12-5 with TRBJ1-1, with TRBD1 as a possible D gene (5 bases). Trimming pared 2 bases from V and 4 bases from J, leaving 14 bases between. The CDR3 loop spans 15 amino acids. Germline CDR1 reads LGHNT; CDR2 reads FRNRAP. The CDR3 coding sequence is TGTGCTAGTGGTTTGTCCCGGGACTCGAGCACTGAAGCTTTCTTT. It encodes CASGLSRDSSTEAFF.

CDR3 sequence reads: CASSGQNTGELFF. The CDR3 nucleotides are TGTGCCAGTAGTGGACAAAACACCGGGGAGCTGTTTTTT. V and J are TRBV19 and TRBJ2-2, with D possibly matching TRBD1 (5 bases). This CDR3 is built from 13 residues. CDR1 and CDR2 (germline): LNHDA, SQIVND (reference sequence). V lost 5 bases, J lost 2 bases, and 6 bases lay in between.

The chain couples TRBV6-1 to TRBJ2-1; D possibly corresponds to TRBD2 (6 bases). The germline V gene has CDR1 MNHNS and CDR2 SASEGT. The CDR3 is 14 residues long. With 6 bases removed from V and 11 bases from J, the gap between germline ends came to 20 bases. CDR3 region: CASRDTAGLGQQFF. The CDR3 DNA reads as TGTGCCAGCAGAGACACGGCGGGACTCGGACAGCAGTTCTTC.

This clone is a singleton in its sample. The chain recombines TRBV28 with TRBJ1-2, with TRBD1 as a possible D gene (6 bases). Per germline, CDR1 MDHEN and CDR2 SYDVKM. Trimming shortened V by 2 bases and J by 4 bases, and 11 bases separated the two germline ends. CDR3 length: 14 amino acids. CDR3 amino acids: CASSLGGRFYGYTF. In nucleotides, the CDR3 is TGTGCCAGCAGTTTAGGGGGCAGGTTCTATGGCTACACCTTC.

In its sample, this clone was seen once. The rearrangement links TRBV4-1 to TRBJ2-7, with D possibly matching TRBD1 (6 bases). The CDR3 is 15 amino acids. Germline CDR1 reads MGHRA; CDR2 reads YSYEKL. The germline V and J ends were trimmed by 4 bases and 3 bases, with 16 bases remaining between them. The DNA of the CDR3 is TGCGCCAGCAGCCTAAACCGGGACACAGACTACGAGCAGTACTTC. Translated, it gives CASSLNRDTDYEQYF.

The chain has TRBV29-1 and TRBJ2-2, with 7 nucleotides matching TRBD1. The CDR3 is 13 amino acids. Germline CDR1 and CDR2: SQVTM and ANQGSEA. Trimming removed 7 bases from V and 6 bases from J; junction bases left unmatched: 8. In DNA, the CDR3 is TGCAGCGCTCTGGACAGGTGGGCCGGGGAGCTGTTTTTT. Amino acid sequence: CSALDRWAGELFF.